Below, 23 T cell receptor beta chains from the same sample are listed, as sequenced in a study of blood T cell repertoires in COVID-19. Profiling relied on immunoSEQ multiplex PCR, and the TCRdb table lists in-frame clones only, not all of them. The sample carries around 140,000 clones, just under 80% recorded once. The sample taken for sequencing was peripheral blood. The receptors derive from a woman aged 60-75 years with acute or convalescent COVID-19.

This chain joins TRBV19 and TRBJ1-5; 7 positions match TRBD1. This CDR3 comprises 16 residues. CDR1 LNHDA and CDR2 SQIVND come from the germline V gene (reference sequence). The junction had 8 bases not matched to a gene; V was cut back by 6 bases and J by 0 bases. CDR3 in DNA: TGTGCCAGTAGCGCCAACAGGGGAGATAGCAATCAGCCCCAGCATTTT. Amino acids: CASSANRGDSNQPQHF. Based on the CDR3 plus reference TRBV19 and TRBJ1-5, the full variable domain is DGGITQSPKYLFRKEGQNVTLSCEQNLNHDAMYWYRQDPGQGLRLIYYSQIVNDFQKGDIAEGYSVSREKKESFPLTVTSAQKNPTAFYLCASSANRGDSNQPQHFGDGTRLSIL.

V usage is TRBV28 and J usage is TRBJ2-5, with D tentatively TRBD2 (6 bases). Trimming took off 5 bases at V and 5 bases at J, with 15 bases between the two ends. The CDR3 totals 14 residues. Per the germline V gene, CDR1 is MDHEN and CDR2 is SYDVKM. This chain's CDR3 is CASSVTRAGETQYF. The CDR3 region has the DNA TGTGCCAGCAGTGTCACACGGGCGGGGGAGACCCAGTACTTC. Looking up the rest from reference TRBV28 and TRBJ2-5 gives the full variable domain: DVKVTQSSRYLVKRTGEKVFLECVQDMDHENMFWYRQDPGLGLRLIYFSYDVKMKEKGDIPEGYSVSREKKERFSLILESASTNQTSMYLCASSVTRAGETQYFGPGTRLLVL.

The chain employs TRBV10-2 and TRBJ2-2; a weak D match, TRBD2 (5 bases). The CDR3 spans 16 residues. The V end was cut by 6 bases, the J end by 12 bases, with 26 bases between. From germline, CDR1 is WSHSY and CDR2 SAAADI. The CDR3, as DNA: TGCGCCAGCAGGGGGTGGGCGGGCCAAAACACCGTTAAGCTGTTTTTT. Protein product: CASRGWAGQNTVKLFF.

The rearrangement joins TRBV27 to TRBJ1-5, with 7 bases fitting TRBD1. Losses at the gene ends were 3 bases for V and 4 bases for J; bases not matched to a gene: 6. Germline-derived CDR1 and CDR2 are MNHEY and SMNVEV (reference sequence). There are 15 residues in the CDR3. The CDR3 bases are TGTGCCAGCAGTTTGTACGGGACAGTTAATCAGCCCCAGCATTTT. Translating gives CASSLYGTVNQPQHF.

The chain recombines TRBV27 with TRBJ1-1; D gene uncertain. The germline V gene encodes CDR1 MNHEY and CDR2 SMNVEV (reference sequence). The CDR3 is 13 amino acids. V shed 8 bases and J shed 4 bases, with 14 bases lying between them. The CDR3: CASGSRGSTEAFF. The CDR3 bases are TGTGCCAGCGGTTCTCGGGGAAGCACTGAAGCTTTCTTT.

This chain uses TRBV5-1 with TRBJ2-7; 9 bases are a match to TRBD2. The germline V gene has CDR1 SGHRS and CDR2 YFSETQ. The CDR3 consists of 17 residues. The junction had 8 bases not matched to a gene; V was cut back by 0 bases and J by 1 base. In nucleotides, the CDR3 is TGCGCCAGCAGCTTGGCCCCTGGCGGGAGGGTATCCTACGAGCAGTACTTC. Its protein is CASSLAPGGRVSYEQYF.

This clone has only one observation. V and J are TRBV14 and TRBJ1-1, with TRBD1 as a possible D gene (6 bases). CDR3 length: 13 residues. The V end lost 1 base, the J end lost 10 bases, and 13 bases lay between the germline ends. Germline V gene sequence: CDR1 SGHDN, CDR2 FVKESK. CDR3 bases: TGTGCCAGCAGCCAAGTCAGGACAGCTCCAGCTTTCTTT. It is translated as CASSQVRTAPAFF. The full variable domain, completed using reference TRBV14 and TRBJ1-1, is EAGVTQFPSHSVIEKGQTVTLRCDPISGHDNLYWYRRVMGKEIKFLLHFVKESKQDESGMPNNRFLAERTGGTYSTLKVQPAELEDSGVYFCASSQVRTAPAFFGQGTRLTVV.

This clone was counted once. The rearrangement joins TRBV27 to TRBJ1-2, with TRBD1 matching 9 bases. V dropped 5 bases and J dropped 8; count of bases not matched to a gene: 3. This CDR3 spans 12 amino acids. Germline assignment: CDR1 MNHEY and CDR2 SMNVEV (reference sequence). The CDR3 bases are TGTGCCAGCAGTATGACAGGGGGAGGCTACACCTTC. This encodes CASSMTGGGYTF.

This clone was found a few times. V usage is TRBV6-5 and J usage is TRBJ1-2, with a weak D call TRBD1 (6 bases). The CDR3 is 13 residues long. Trimming cost V 6 bases and J 8 bases, with 16 bases left between them. CDR1 and CDR2 (germline): MNHEY, SVGAGI. This CDR3 reads CASREDSARGYTF. DNA for the CDR3: TGTGCCAGCAGAGAGGACAGCGCCAGGGGCTACACCTTC.

Only one count was recorded for this clone. The chain's CDR3 is CASSLGRSLAKNIQYF. CDR3 nucleotides: TGTGCCAGCAGCTTAGGTCGCAGTTTAGCCAAAAACATTCAGTACTTC. The chain uses TRBV7-2 and TRBJ2-4; D is undetermined. The CDR3 covers 16 residues. Germline CDR1 is SGHTA and CDR2 is FQGNSA. V lost 1 base to trimming and J lost 0 bases, with 10 bases between them.

The rearrangement links TRBV28 to TRBJ1-5; 12 nucleotides match TRBD1. CDR3 length: 15 residues. V trimming: 6 bases; J trimming: 7 bases; junction bases outside the gene matches: 7. From germline, CDR1 is MDHEN and CDR2 SYDVKM. The CDR3 region is CASRGQGASGQPQHF. CDR3 nucleotide sequence: TGTGCCAGCAGGGGACAGGGGGCGTCGGGACAGCCCCAGCATTTT.

Here the CDR3 reads CASRDGADTQYF. CDR3 coding DNA: TGTGCCAGCAGGGACGGGGCAGATACGCAGTATTTT. This chain uses TRBV6-5 with TRBJ2-3; perhaps TRBD2 as D (5 bases). The germline gives CDR1 MNHEY, CDR2 SVGAGI. V was trimmed by 6 bases and J by 4 bases, leaving 8 bases between them. The CDR3 is 12 residues long.

The chain joins TRBV5-1 to TRBJ2-1, with a weak D call TRBD2 (6 bases). V was pared by 5 bases and J by 9 bases, with 27 bases between. Looked up from germline, CDR1 is SGHRS and CDR2 is YFSETQ. CDR3 length: 17 residues. The DNA for the CDR3 is TGCGCCAGCAGAGGTAGCGGTACCTCCATGGGGTTGGGTGAGCAGTTCTTC. It specifies CASRGSGTSMGLGEQFF.

CDR3 in DNA: TGCGCCAGCAGCGTTGGGAGCCAATACGGGGCTGAAGCTTTCTTT. Its protein is CASSVGSQYGAEAFF. V usage is TRBV5-1 and J usage is TRBJ1-1; D is ambiguous. This CDR3 spans 15 amino acids. V lost 4 bases and J 6 bases, leaving 19 bases between the germline ends. CDR1 is SGHRS and CDR2 is YFSETQ in the germline V gene.

The chain joins TRBV7-2 to TRBJ2-5; tentatively, D is TRBD2 (5 bases). With 3 bases removed from V and 5 bases from J, the gap between germline ends came to 16 bases. The CDR3 consists of 15 residues. Germline V lookup: CDR1 SGHTA, CDR2 FQGNSA. CDR3 loop: CASSFLSFGGETQYF. The DNA for the CDR3 is TGTGCCAGCAGCTTCCTTAGTTTCGGCGGGGAGACCCAGTACTTC.

This rearrangement joins TRBV5-1 to TRBJ2-1; D gene uncertain. Trimming shortened V by 4 bases and J by 5 bases, and 22 bases separated the two germline ends. The CDR3 contains 17 residues. CDR1 is SGHRS, CDR2 YFSETQ, per germline. For the CDR3, the DNA is TGCGCCAGCAGCGACGGTATTCGCGTAGCTGTTCACAATGAGCAGTTCTTC. Translated: CASSDGIRVAVHNEQFF.

The genes are TRBV28 and TRBJ1-1, with D possibly matching TRBD1 (6 bases). Trimming took off 7 bases at V and 4 bases at J, with 13 bases between the two ends. The CDR3 loop spans 13 amino acids. Germline V gene sequence: CDR1 MDHEN, CDR2 SYDVKM. CDR3 coding DNA: TGTGCCAGCACCCTGCAGGGGCTCACTGAAGCTTTCTTT. Protein sequence: CASTLQGLTEAFF.

This chain joins TRBV13 and TRBJ2-2; TRBD1 agrees at 7 bases. Germline CDR1 is PRHDT and CDR2 is FYEKMQ (reference sequence). The CDR3 runs to 17 residues. Losses at the gene ends were 5 bases for V and 7 bases for J; bases not matched to a gene: 16. The CDR3 is CASSRRQGRSSGGELFF. DNA of the CDR3: TGTGCCAGCAGCCGAAGACAGGGTAGATCTTCAGGCGGGGAGCTGTTTTTT.

The rearrangement uses TRBV27 and TRBJ2-5, with TRBD1 matching 9 bases. Trimming removed 6 bases from V and 2 bases from J; junction bases left unmatched: 10. Per the germline V gene, CDR1 is MNHEY and CDR2 is SMNVEV (reference sequence). This CDR3 is 16 amino acids long. CDR3: CASRPGTGSSQETQYF. In DNA, the CDR3 is TGTGCCAGCAGGCCTGGGACAGGGTCGAGTCAAGAGACCCAGTACTTC.

This chain uses TRBV2 with TRBJ2-1, with 11 nucleotides matching TRBD2. The CDR3 runs 15 residues. Germline V gene data show CDR1 as SNHLY and CDR2 as FYNNEI. The J segment lost 6 bases and the V segment lost 7 bases, leaving 8 bases of the junction unmatched. The CDR3 reads CASTGTSGEVNEQFF. The CDR3 DNA follows: TGTGCCAGCACGGGGACTAGCGGCGAGGTCAATGAGCAGTTCTTC.

The V and J genes are TRBV3-1 (or the pseudogene TRBV3-2) and TRBJ2-1; D remains unclear. The V gene's germline CDR1 is LGHDT and CDR2 YNNKEL (reference sequence). V lost 2 bases to trimming and J lost 10 bases, with 12 bases between them. The CDR3 consists of 13 residues. CDR3 sequence (DNA): TGTGCCAGCAGCCAATTTGGGCGATGGGAGCAGTTCTTC. Protein sequence: CASSQFGRWEQFF.

This clone has a single count. The chain links TRBV2 to TRBJ2-5, with D possibly TRBD2 on 5 matching bases. Germline assignment: CDR1 SNHLY and CDR2 FYNNEI. The CDR3 sequence is 12 residues long. Trimming left V 6 bases short and J 10 bases short, with 15 bases between. The CDR3: CASRGVILIQYF. CDR3 DNA: TGTGCCAGCAGGGGAGTAATATTAATCCAGTACTTC.

This clone occurred once. V gene TRBV4-1 combines with J gene TRBJ2-1; maybe TRBD2 (6 bases). The CDR3 is made up of 16 amino acids. The V and J ends lost 2 bases and 3 bases respectively, with 14 bases between them. The V gene's germline CDR1 is MGHRA and CDR2 YSYEKL. The CDR3 region is CASSQSRLVVYNEQFF. As DNA, the CDR3 is TGCGCCAGCAGCCAATCCAGACTAGTGGTCTACAATGAGCAGTTCTTC.